Included here is one T cell receptor beta chain sequence, with context. Its antigen is unidentified. The template was RNA from unsorted bulk tissue. Between August and November 2014, newly diagnosed, chemotherapy-naive lung cancer patients underwent thoracic surgery in China. The data belong to a study of tumor and adjacent non-tumor tissue in lung cancer. Study overall: Patients comprised about a dozen adenocarcinoma, a couple of squamous cell carcinoma and 1 small cell lung cancer.

Trimming took off 7 bases at V and 1 base at J, with 16 bases between the two ends. Germline CDR1 SQVTM, CDR2 ANQGSEA. The CDR3 totals 14 residues. Three rounds of nested PCR, following a modified ARM-PCR protocol, produced the TCRbeta library. TCRdb called the multiplex PCR reads again in MiXCR, with one record for every CDR3 protein. The data hold tens of thousands of distinct CDR3 sequences, with roughly two thirds observed a single time. General study results and limits: Shorter survival was associated with higher TCR diversity in tumors.

This TCR derives from a woman between 35 and 50 years old with non-small cell lung cancer. Source material: lung tumor tissue. The V and J genes are TRBV29-1 and TRBJ1-2, with D tentatively TRBD1 (6 bases). CDR3 protein: CSAKQGSLNYGYTF. In DNA form, the CDR3 reads TGCAGCGCTAAACAGGGCTCCCTTAACTATGGCTACACCTTC.